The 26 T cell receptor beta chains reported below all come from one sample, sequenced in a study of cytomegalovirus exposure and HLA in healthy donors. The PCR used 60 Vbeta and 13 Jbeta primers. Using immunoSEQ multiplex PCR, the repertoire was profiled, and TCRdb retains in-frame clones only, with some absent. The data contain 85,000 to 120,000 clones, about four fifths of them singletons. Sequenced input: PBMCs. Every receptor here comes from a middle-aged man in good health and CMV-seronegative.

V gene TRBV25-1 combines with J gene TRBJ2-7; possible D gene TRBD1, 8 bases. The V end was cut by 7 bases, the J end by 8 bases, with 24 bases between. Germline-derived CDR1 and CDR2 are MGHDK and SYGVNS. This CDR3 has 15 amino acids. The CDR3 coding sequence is TGTGCCAGCACTCAACAGACAGGGGAGGGCCAAAAGCAGTACTTC. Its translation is CASTQQTGEGQKQYF.

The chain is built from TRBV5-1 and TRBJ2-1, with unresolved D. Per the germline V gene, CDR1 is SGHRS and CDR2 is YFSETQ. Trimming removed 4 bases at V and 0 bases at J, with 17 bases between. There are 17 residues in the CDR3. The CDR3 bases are TGCGCCAGCAGCCTCAGCCCTACAGAGAGCTCCTACAATGAGCAGTTCTTC. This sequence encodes CASSLSPTESSYNEQFF.

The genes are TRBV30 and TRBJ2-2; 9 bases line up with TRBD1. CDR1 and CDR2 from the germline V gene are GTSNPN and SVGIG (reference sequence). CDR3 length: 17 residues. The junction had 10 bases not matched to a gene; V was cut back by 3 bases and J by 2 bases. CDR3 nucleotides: TGTGCCTGGAGAAGGGCCGGGACAGGGAGAAACACCGGGGAGCTGTTTTTT. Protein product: CAWRRAGTGRNTGELFF.

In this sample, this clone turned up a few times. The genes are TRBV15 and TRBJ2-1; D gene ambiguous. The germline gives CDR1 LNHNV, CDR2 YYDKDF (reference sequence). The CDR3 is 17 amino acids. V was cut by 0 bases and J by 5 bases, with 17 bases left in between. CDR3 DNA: TGTGCCACCAGCAGAGAAGGAGTAGGAGACCGAAACAATGAGCAGTTCTTC. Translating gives CATSREGVGDRNNEQFF.

The CDR3 protein is CASREGSNEKLFF. The CDR3 nucleotides read TGTGCCAGCAGGGAGGGCTCTAATGAAAAACTGTTTTTT. The gene calls are TRBV6-5 and TRBJ1-4; D is ambiguous. The V gene's germline CDR1 is MNHEY and CDR2 SVGAGI. V dropped 6 bases and J dropped 3 bases, with 8 bases sitting between them. This CDR3 comprises 13 residues.

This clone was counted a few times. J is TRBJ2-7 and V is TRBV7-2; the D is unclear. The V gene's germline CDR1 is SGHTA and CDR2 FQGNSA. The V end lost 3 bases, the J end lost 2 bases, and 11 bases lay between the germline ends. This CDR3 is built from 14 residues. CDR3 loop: CASSFRQTAYEQYF. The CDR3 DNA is TGTGCCAGCAGCTTCCGACAAACGGCCTACGAGCAGTACTTC.

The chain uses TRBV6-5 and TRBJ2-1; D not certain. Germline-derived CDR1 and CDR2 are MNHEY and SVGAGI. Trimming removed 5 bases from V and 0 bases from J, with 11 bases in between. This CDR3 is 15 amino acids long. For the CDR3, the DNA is TGTGCCAGCAGTGCCGTCGCGTTCTCCTACAATGAGCAGTTCTTC. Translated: CASSAVAFSYNEQFF.

CDR3 residues: CASSPGQGDTEAFF. The CDR3 DNA reads TGCGCCAGCAGCCCCGGGCAGGGGGACACTGAAGCTTTCTTT. The genes are TRBV4-1 and TRBJ1-1, with 7 bases that match TRBD1. The CDR3 is made up of 14 amino acids. Germline V gene lookup returns CDR1 MGHRA and CDR2 YSYEKL. After removal of 4 bases from V and 3 bases from J, the junction contained 5 bases not matched to a gene.

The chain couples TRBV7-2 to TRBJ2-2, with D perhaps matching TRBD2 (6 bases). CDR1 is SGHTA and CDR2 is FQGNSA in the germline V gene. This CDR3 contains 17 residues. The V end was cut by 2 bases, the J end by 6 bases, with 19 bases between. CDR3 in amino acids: CASSLPIGAGMAGELFF. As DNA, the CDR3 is TGTGCCAGCAGCTTACCGATCGGGGCGGGGATGGCCGGGGAGCTGTTTTTT. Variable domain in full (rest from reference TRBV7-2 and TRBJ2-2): GAGVSQSPSNKVTEKGKDVELRCDPISGHTALYWYRQSLGQGLEFLIYFQGNSAPDKSGLPSDRFSAERTGGSVSTLTIQRTQQEDSAVYLCASSLPIGAGMAGELFFGEGSRLTVL.

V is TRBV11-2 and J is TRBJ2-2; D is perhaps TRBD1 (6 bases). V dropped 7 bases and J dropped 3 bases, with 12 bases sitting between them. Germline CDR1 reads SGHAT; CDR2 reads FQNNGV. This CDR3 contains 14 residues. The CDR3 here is CASTYQGYTGELFF. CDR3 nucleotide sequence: TGTGCCAGCACCTACCAGGGGTACACCGGGGAGCTGTTTTTT.

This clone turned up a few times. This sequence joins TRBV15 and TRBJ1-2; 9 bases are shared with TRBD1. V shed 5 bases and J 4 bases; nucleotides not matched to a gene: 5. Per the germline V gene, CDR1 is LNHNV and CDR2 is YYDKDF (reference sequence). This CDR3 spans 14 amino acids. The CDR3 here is CATSSGQGLYGYTF. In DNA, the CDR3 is TGTGCCACCAGCTCGGGACAGGGCCTCTATGGCTACACCTTC.

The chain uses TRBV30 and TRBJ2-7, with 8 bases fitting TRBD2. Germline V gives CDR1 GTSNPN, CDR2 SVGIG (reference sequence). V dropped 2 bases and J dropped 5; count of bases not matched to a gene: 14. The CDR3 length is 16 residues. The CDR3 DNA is TGTGCCTGGAGTACCGGACTAGCTACCCGGAGAGACGAGCAGTACTTC. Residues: CAWSTGLATRRDEQYF.

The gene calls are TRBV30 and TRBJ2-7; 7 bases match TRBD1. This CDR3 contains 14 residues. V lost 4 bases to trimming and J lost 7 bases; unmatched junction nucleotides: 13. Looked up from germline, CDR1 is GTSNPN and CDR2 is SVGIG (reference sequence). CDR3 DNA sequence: TGTGCCTGGACCCTCGGGCAGGGGGATCGGGAGCAGTACTTC. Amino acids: CAWTLGQGDREQYF.

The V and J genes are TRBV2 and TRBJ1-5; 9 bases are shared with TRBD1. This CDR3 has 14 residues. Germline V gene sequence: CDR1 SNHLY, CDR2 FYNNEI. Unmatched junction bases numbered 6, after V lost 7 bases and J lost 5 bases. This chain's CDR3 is CASTLQGAHQPQHF. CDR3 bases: TGTGCCAGCACCTTACAGGGGGCGCATCAGCCCCAGCATTTT.

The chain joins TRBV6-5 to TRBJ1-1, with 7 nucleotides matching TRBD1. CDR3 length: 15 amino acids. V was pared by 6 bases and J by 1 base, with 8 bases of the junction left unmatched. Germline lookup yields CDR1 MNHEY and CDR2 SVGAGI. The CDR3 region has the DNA TGTGCCAGCAGCACCCCCGGGACAGCGAACACTGAAGCTTTCTTT. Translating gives CASSTPGTANTEAFF.

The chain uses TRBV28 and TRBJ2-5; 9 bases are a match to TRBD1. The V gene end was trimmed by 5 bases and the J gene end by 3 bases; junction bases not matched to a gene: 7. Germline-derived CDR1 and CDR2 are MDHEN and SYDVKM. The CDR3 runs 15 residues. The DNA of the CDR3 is TGTGCCAGCAGTCCTATGAGACAGGGGGAAGAGACCCAGTACTTC. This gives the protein CASSPMRQGEETQYF. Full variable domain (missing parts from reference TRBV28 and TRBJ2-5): DVKVTQSSRYLVKRTGEKVFLECVQDMDHENMFWYRQDPGLGLRLIYFSYDVKMKEKGDIPEGYSVSREKKERFSLILESASTNQTSMYLCASSPMRQGEETQYFGPGTRLLVL.

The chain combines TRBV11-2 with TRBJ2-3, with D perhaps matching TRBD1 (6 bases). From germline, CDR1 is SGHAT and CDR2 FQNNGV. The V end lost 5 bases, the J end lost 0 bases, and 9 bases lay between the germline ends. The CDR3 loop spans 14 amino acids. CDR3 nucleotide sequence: TGTGCCAGCAGCAACGGACAGAGCACAGATACGCAGTATTTT. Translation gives CASSNGQSTDTQYF. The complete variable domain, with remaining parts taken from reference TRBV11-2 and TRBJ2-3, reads EAGVAQSPRYKIIEKRQSVAFWCNPISGHATLYWYQQILGQGPKLLIQFQNNGVVDDSQLPKDRFSAERLKGVDSTLKIQPAKLEDSAVYLCASSNGQSTDTQYFGPGTRLTVL.

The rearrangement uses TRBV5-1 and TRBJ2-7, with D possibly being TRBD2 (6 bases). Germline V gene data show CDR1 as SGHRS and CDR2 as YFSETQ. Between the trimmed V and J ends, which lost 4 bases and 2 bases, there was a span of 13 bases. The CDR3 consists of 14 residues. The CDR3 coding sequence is TGCGCCAGCAGCGTTCAGGGACTTGCCTACGAGCAGTACTTC. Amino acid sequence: CASSVQGLAYEQYF.

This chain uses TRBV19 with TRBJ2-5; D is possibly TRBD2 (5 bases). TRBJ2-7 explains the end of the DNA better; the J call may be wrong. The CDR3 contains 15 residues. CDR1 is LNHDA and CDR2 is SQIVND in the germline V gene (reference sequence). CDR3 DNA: TGTGCCAGTAGTATGTTCATGGGGAGCACCTACGAGCAGTACTTC. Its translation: CASSMFMGSTYEQYF.

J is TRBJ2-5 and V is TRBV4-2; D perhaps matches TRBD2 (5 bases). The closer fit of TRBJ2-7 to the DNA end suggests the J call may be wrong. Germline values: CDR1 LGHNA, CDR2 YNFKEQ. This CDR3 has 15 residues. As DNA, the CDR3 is TGTGCCAGCAGCCAAGAATCGGGGAACCGCTACGAGCAGTACTTC. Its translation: CASSQESGNRYEQYF.

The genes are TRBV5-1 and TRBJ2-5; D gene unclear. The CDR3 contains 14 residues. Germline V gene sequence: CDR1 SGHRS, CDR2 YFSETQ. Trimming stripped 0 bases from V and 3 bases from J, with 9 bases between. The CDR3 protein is CASSLGRGEETQYF. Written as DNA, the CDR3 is TGCGCCAGCAGCTTGGGACGCGGAGAAGAGACCCAGTACTTC.

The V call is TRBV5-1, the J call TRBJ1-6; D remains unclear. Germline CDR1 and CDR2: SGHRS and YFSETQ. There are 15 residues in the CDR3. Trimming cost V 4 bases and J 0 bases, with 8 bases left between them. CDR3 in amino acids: CASSPLTSYNSPLHF. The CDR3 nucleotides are TGCGCCAGCAGCCCCCTAACCTCCTATAATTCACCCCTCCACTTT.

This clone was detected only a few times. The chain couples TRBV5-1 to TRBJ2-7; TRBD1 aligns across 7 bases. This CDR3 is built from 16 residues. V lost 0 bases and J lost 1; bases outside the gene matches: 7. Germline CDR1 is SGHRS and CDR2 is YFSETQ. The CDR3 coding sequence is TGCGCCAGCAGCTTGGCCCAGGCAGGGGGATCCTACGAGCAGTACTTC. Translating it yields CASSLAQAGGSYEQYF.

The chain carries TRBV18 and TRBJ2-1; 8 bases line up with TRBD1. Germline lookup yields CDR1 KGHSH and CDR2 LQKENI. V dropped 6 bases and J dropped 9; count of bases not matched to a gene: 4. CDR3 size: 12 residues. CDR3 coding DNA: TGTGCCAGCTCCCAGGGGGCTAGTGAGCAGTTCTTC. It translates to CASSQGASEQFF.

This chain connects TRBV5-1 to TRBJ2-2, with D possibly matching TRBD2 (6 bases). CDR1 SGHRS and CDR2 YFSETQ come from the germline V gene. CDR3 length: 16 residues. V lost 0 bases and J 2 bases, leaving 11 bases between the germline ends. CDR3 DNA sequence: TGCGCCAGCAGCTTGGCGCAGGGAGGCAACACCGGGGAGCTGTTTTTT. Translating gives CASSLAQGGNTGELFF.

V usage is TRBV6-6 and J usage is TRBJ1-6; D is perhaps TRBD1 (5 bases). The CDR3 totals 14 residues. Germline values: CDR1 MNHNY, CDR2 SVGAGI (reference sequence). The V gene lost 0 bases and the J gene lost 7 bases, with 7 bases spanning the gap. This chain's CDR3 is CASSYSRENSPLHF. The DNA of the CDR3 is TGTGCCAGCAGTTACTCCAGGGAAAATTCACCCCTCCACTTT.